This note documents a single TCR beta chain sequence. Antigen unknown. The CDR3 totals 12 residues. The germline CDR1 and CDR2 sequences are MGHRA and YSYEKL. Trimming left V 4 bases short and J 2 bases short, with 4 bases between. This sample is part of a study of OX40 agonist ivuxolimab in advanced cancers. Autoimmune disease history or systemic immunosuppression excluded patients. Libraries were prepared by immunoSEQ multiplex PCR; TCRdb keeps only in-frame clonotypes and omits some of them. The data show 37,000 or so clones, roughly nine tenths seen once. Whole-study results and caveats: Average numbers of expanded clones were greater in CD8+ T cells than in CD4+. Among the lowest peripheral clonal expansion occurred in 0.1-3.0 mg/kg partial responders.

The receptor comes from an adult with an advanced solid tumor such as melanoma, head and neck, liver or kidney cancer. The V gene is TRBV4-1, the J gene TRBJ2-3; D not resolved. This specimen was CD4+ or CD8+ T cells sorted from blood, taken in a trial of the OX40 agonist ivuxolimab. CDR3 in amino acids: CASSPDTDTQYF. The CDR3 DNA reads as TGCGCCAGCAGCCCGGACACAGATACGCAGTATTTT.